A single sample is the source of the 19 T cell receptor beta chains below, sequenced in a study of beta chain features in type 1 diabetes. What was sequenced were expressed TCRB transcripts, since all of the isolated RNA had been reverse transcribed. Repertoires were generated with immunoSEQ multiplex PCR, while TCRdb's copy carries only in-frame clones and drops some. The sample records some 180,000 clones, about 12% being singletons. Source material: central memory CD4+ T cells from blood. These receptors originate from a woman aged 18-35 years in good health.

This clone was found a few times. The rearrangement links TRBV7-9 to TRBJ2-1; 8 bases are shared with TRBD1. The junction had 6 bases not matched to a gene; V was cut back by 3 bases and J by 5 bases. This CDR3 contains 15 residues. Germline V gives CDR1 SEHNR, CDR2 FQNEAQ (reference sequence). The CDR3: CASSLFGTGNNEQFF. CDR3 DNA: TGTGCCAGCAGCTTGTTCGGGACAGGCAACAATGAGCAGTTCTTC.

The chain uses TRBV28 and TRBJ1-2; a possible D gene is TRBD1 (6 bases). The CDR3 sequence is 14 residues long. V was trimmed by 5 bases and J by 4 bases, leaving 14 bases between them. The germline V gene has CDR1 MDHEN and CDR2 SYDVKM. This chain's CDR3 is CASSGGARVYGYTF. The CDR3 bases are TGTGCCAGCAGTGGGGGGGCTCGGGTCTATGGCTACACCTTC.

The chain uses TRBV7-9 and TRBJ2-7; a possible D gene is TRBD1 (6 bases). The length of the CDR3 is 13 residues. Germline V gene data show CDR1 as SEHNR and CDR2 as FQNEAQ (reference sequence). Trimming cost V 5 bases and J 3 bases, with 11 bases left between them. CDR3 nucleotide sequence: TGTGCCAGCAGCCTCGCGGACAGCTACGAGCAGTACTTC. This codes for CASSLADSYEQYF.

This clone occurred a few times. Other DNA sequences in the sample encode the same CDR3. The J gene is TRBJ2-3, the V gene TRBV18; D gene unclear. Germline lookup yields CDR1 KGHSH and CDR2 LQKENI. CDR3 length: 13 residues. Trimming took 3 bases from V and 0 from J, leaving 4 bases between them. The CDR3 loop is CASSPPSTDTQYF. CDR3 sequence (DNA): TGTGCCAGCTCACCCCCGAGCACAGATACGCAGTATTTT.

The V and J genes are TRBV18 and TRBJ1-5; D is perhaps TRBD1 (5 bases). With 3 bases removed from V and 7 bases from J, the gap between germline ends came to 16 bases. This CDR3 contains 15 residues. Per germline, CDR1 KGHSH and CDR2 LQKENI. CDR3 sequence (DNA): TGTGCCAGCTCACCCTCTACGCGGGGCGGCCAGCCCCAGCATTTT. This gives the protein CASSPSTRGGQPQHF.

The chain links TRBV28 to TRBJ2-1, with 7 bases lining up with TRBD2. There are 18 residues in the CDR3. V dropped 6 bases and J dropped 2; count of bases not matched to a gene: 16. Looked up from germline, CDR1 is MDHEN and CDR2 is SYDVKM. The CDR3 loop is CASRVGGEKRGPYNEQFF. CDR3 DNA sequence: TGTGCCAGCAGGGTGGGGGGGGAGAAACGGGGTCCCTACAATGAGCAGTTCTTC.

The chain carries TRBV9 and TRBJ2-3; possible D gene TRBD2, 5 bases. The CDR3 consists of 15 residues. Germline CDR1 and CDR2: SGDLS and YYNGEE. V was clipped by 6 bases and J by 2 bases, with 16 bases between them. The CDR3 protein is CASTRRESFTDTQYF. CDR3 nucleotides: TGTGCCAGCACTCGTAGGGAGTCTTTCACAGATACGCAGTATTTT.

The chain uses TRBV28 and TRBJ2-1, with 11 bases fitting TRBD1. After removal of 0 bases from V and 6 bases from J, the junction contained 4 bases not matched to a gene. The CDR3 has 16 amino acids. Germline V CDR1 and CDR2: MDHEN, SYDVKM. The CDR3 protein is CASSLWAGTGGNEQFF. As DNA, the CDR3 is TGTGCCAGCAGTTTATGGGCCGGGACAGGGGGCAATGAGCAGTTCTTC. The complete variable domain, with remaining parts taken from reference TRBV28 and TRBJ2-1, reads DVKVTQSSRYLVKRTGEKVFLECVQDMDHENMFWYRQDPGLGLRLIYFSYDVKMKEKGDIPEGYSVSREKKERFSLILESASTNQTSMYLCASSLWAGTGGNEQFFGPGTRLTVL.

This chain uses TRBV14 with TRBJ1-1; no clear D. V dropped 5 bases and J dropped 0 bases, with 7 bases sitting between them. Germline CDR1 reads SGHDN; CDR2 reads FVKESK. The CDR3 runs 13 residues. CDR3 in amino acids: CASSEGMNTEAFF. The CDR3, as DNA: TGTGCCAGCAGCGAGGGAATGAACACTGAAGCTTTCTTT.

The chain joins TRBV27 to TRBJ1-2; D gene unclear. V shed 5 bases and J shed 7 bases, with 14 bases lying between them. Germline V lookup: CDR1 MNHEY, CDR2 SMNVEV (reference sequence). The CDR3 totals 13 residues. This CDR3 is CASSLFYRSGYTF. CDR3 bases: TGTGCCAGCAGTCTTTTTTATCGGTCTGGCTACACCTTC.

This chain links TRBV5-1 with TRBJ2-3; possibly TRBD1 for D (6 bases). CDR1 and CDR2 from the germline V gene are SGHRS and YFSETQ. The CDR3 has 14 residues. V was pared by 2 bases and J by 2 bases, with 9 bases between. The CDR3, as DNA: TGCGCCAGCAGCTTACGGGACATCACAGATACGCAGTATTTT. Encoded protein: CASSLRDITDTQYF. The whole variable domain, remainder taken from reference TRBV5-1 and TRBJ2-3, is KAGVTQTPRYLIKTRGQQVTLSCSPISGHRSVSWYQQTPGQGLQFLFEYFSETQRNKGNFPGRFSGRQFSNSRSEMNVSTLELGDSALYLCASSLRDITDTQYFGPGTRLTVL.

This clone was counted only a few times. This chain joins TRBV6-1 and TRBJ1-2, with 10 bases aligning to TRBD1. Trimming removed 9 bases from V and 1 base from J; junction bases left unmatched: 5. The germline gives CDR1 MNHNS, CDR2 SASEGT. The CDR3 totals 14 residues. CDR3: CASEGTGVNYGYTF. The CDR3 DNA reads TGTGCCAGTGAGGGGACAGGGGTTAACTATGGCTACACCTTC.

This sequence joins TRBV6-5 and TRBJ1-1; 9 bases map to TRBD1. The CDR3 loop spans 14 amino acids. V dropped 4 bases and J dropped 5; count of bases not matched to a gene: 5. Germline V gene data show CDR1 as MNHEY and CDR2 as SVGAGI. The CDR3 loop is CASSWDRVRTEAFF. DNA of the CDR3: TGTGCCAGCAGTTGGGACAGGGTGCGGACTGAAGCTTTCTTT.

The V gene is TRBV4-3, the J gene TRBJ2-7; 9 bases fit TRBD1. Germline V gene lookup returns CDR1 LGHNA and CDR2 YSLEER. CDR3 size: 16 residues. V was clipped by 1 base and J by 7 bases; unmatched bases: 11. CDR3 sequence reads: CASSQGTGTGRLEQYF. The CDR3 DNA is TGCGCCAGCAGCCAAGGAACCGGGACAGGGCGGTTGGAGCAGTACTTC.

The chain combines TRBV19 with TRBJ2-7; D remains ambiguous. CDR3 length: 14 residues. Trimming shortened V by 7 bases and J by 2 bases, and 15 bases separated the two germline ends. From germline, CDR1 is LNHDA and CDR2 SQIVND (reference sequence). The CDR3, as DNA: TGTGCCAGTATGGGTTCGGCGGTGGCCTACGAGCAGTACTTC. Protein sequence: CASMGSAVAYEQYF.

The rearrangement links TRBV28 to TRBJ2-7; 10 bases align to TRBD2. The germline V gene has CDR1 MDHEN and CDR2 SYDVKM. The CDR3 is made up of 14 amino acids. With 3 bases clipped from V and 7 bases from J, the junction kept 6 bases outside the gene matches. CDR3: CASSFSGRAGEQYF. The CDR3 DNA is TGTGCCAGCAGTTTCAGCGGGAGGGCCGGGGAGCAGTACTTC.

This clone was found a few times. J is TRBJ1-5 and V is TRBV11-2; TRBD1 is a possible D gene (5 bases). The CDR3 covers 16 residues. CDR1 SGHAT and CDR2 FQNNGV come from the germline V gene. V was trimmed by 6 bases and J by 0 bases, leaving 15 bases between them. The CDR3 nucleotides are TGTGCCAGCAGGTTGGCTAGCGGGGGTAGCAATCAGCCCCAGCATTTT. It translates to CASRLASGGSNQPQHF.

The CDR3, as DNA: TGTGCCAGCAGCTCGACGGGACTAGCGGAGACCCAGTACTTC. Protein sequence: CASSSTGLAETQYF. The V and J genes are TRBV6-5 and TRBJ2-5; TRBD2 matches 10 bases. Germline V gene sequence: CDR1 MNHEY, CDR2 SVGAGI. This CDR3 region has 14 residues. Losses at the gene ends were 6 bases for V and 5 bases for J; bases not matched to a gene: 6.

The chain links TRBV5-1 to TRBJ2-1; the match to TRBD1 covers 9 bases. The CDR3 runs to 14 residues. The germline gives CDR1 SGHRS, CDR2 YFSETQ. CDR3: CGSQAGTGLYEQFF. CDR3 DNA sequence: TGCGGCTCCCAAGCCGGGACAGGGCTTTATGAGCAGTTCTTC.